These 24 T cell receptor beta chains were sequenced from one sample in a study of shared clonotypes between healthy human individuals (dated by TCRdb to about 2020). Library preparation used the immunoSEQ multiplex PCR assay. In TCRdb, the immuneACCESS table is reduced to in-frame sequences with V and J assigned. These tables do not hold every clone; where another copy was compared, an unresolved V gene accounts for under half, and the others remain unexplained. The sample table holds millions of clones, of which roughly nine tenths were seen once. The ten largest clones take up 0.11% to 0.15% of the sample. What was sequenced was naive CD4+ T cells sorted from blood. The cell subset or site label, as the study defines it: CD45RA+ positively selected. The origin of the receptors is a man younger than 30 in good health.

On this clone itself: Within the sample, other DNA sequences also encode this same CDR3. The chain uses TRBV25-1 and TRBJ2-3; 8 bases line up with TRBD2. This CDR3 comprises 14 residues. After removal of 4 bases from V and 0 bases from J, the junction contained 0 bases not matched to a gene. Germline V gene lookup returns CDR1 MGHDK and CDR2 SYGVNS. CDR3 bases: TGTGCCAGCAGTGTAGCGGGAAGCACAGATACGCAGTATTTT. Translation: CASSVAGSTDTQYF.

The rearrangement links TRBV30 to TRBJ2-5; no reliable D call. Trimming shortened V by 0 bases and J by 1 base, and 12 bases separated the two germline ends. The germline gives CDR1 GTSNPN, CDR2 SVGIG (reference sequence). The CDR3 is made up of 15 amino acids. CDR3 bases: TGTGCCTGGAGTGTATGGCAGAGAGTCCAAGAGACCCAGTACTTC. It specifies CAWSVWQRVQETQYF.

This chain links TRBV30 with TRBJ1-1; 7 bases are shared with TRBD1. Germline loops: CDR1 GTSNPN, CDR2 SVGIG (reference sequence). This CDR3 contains 15 residues. Trimming at V came to 0 bases and at J to 4 bases, leaving 8 bases not matched to a gene. The CDR3 region is CAWSVLGAGGTEAFF. The DNA of the CDR3 is TGTGCCTGGAGTGTTCTGGGGGCAGGGGGCACTGAAGCTTTCTTT.

This clone occurred once. V is TRBV6-6 and J is TRBJ2-3; possible D gene TRBD1, 6 bases. The CDR3 is 14 residues long. Trimming pared 5 bases from V and 2 bases from J, leaving 11 bases between. The germline gives CDR1 MNHNY, CDR2 SVGAGI (reference sequence). The chain's CDR3 is CASSRGQITDTQYF. The CDR3 DNA sequence: TGTGCCAGCAGTAGAGGACAGATCACAGATACGCAGTATTTT.

The CDR3 protein is CASENGGQPQHF. In nucleotides, the CDR3 is TGTGCCAGCGAGAACGGGGGACAGCCCCAGCATTTT. The J gene is TRBJ1-5, the V gene TRBV28; tentative D call: TRBD1 (5 bases). Germline-derived CDR1 and CDR2 are MDHEN and SYDVKM. The CDR3 totals 12 residues. Trimming shortened V by 8 bases and J by 7 bases, and 12 bases separated the two germline ends.

This chain uses TRBV5-1 with TRBJ2-7, with a weak D call TRBD2 (7 bases). CDR1 is SGHRS and CDR2 is YFSETQ in the germline V gene. V dropped 3 bases and J dropped 3 bases, with 16 bases sitting between them. The CDR3 has 15 residues. CDR3 nucleotide sequence: TGCGCCAGCAGCTCGGGATGGGGGGGCGGCTACGAGCAGTACTTC. This translates into CASSSGWGGGYEQYF.

The rearrangement uses TRBV11-2 and TRBJ2-5; D may be TRBD1 (8 bases). CDR1 is SGHAT and CDR2 is FQNNGV in the germline V gene. This CDR3 comprises 15 residues. V lost 5 bases and J lost 2, with 15 bases in between. CDR3 protein: CASSPGQGGQETQYF. For the CDR3, the DNA is TGTGCCAGCAGCCCCGGACAGGGAGGGCAAGAGACCCAGTACTTC. Full variable domain (rest looked up from reference TRBV11-2 and TRBJ2-5): EAGVAQSPRYKIIEKRQSVAFWCNPISGHATLYWYQQILGQGPKLLIQFQNNGVVDDSQLPKDRFSAERLKGVDSTLKIQPAKLEDSAVYLCASSPGQGGQETQYFGPGTRLLVL.

This chain links TRBV6-5 with TRBJ1-4; TRBD1 matches 11 bases. The CDR3 has 16 amino acids. Germline V gene data show CDR1 as MNHEY and CDR2 as SVGAGI. The ends lost 4 bases at V and 2 bases at J; junction bases unmatched: 3. CDR3 sequence reads: CASSWTGGETNEKLFF. CDR3 coding DNA: TGTGCCAGCAGTTGGACAGGGGGCGAGACTAATGAAAAACTGTTTTTT.

V is TRBV19 and J is TRBJ2-5; TRBD2 might be the D (5 bases). This CDR3 comprises 17 residues. V dropped 3 bases and J dropped 1 base, with 18 bases sitting between them. Germline-derived CDR1 and CDR2 are LNHDA and SQIVND (reference sequence). CDR3 sequence: CASSISARRFLQETQYF. The CDR3 DNA follows: TGTGCCAGTAGTATTAGCGCCCGACGGTTCCTCCAAGAGACCCAGTACTTC.

A single count supports this clone. The gene calls are TRBV5-6 and TRBJ2-2, with D hard to call. Germline-derived CDR1 and CDR2 are SGHDT and YYEEEE. The CDR3 is made up of 18 amino acids. V lost 3 bases to trimming and J lost 4 bases, with 22 bases between them. The CDR3: CASSSSLPYYEVTGELFF. The CDR3 DNA follows: TGTGCCAGCAGCTCGTCCCTGCCTTACTATGAGGTCACCGGGGAGCTGTTTTTT.

The gene calls are TRBV2 and TRBJ2-6; a possible D gene is TRBD2 (6 bases). The CDR3 loop spans 16 amino acids. The V end was cut by 6 bases, the J end by 0 bases, with 12 bases between. Germline-derived CDR1 and CDR2 are SNHLY and FYNNEI. In DNA form, the CDR3 reads TGTGCCAGCAGAAGGACTATACTCTCTGGGGCCAACGTCCTGACTTTC. Amino acids: CASRRTILSGANVLTF. Drawing the rest from reference TRBV2 and TRBJ2-6, the complete variable domain is EPEVTQTPSHQVTQMGQEVILRCVPISNHLYFYWYRQILGQKVEFLVSFYNNEISEKSEIFDDQFSVERPDGSNFTLKIRSTKLEDSAMYFCASRRTILSGANVLTFGAGSRLTVL.

Comment on this clone: The same CDR3 is also encoded by other DNA sequences in this sample. V and J are TRBV2 and TRBJ1-3, with D uncertain. V dropped 0 bases and J dropped 0 bases, with 9 bases sitting between them. Germline V gives CDR1 SNHLY, CDR2 FYNNEI. The CDR3 spans 16 residues. CDR3 bases: TGTGCCAGCAGTGAAGCATACAGAGACTCTGGAAACACCATATATTTT. It codes for CASSEAYRDSGNTIYF.

The chain recombines TRBV28 with TRBJ2-3; tentatively, D is TRBD2 (6 bases). Germline values: CDR1 MDHEN, CDR2 SYDVKM. The V and J ends lost 6 bases and 10 bases respectively, with 17 bases between them. This CDR3 has 13 amino acids. The CDR3, as DNA: TGTGCCAGCAGGGGGACTCTAGCGCCTCCGCAGTATTTT. It translates to CASRGTLAPPQYF.

V gene TRBV11-2 combines with J gene TRBJ2-1; D not certain. The CDR3 loop spans 17 amino acids. The V gene's germline CDR1 is SGHAT and CDR2 FQNNGV. V dropped 5 bases and J dropped 3 bases, with 20 bases sitting between them. The DNA of the CDR3 is TGTGCCAGCAGCCTCGAGTCTGGCAAATTAATCTACAATGAGCAGTTCTTC. It is translated as CASSLESGKLIYNEQFF.

The rearrangement uses TRBV27 and TRBJ2-5; D remains ambiguous. The CDR3 covers 14 residues. Per the germline V gene, CDR1 is MNHEY and CDR2 is SMNVEV (reference sequence). Trimming took off 3 bases at V and 1 base at J, with 9 bases between the two ends. For the CDR3, the DNA is TGTGCCAGCAGTTTCAAGGGCAGCCAAGAGACCCAGTACTTC. Protein: CASSFKGSQETQYF.

Remarks on this clone: The conserved phenylalanine or tryptophan normally closing the CDR3 is absent here, so this likely arose from a read error. The CDR3 DNA sequence: TGTGCCAGCAGCTGGGGCCGAGATCCTAACTATGGCTACACCTTA. It codes for CASSWGRDPNYGYTL. This chain joins TRBV5-4 and TRBJ1-2, with D possibly being TRBD1 (5 bases). This CDR3 spans 15 amino acids. CDR1 and CDR2 (germline): SGHNT, YYREEE (reference sequence). V was cut by 3 bases and J by 0 bases, with 12 bases left in between.

The chain couples TRBV18 to TRBJ2-5; no firm D call. V lost 0 bases and J 3 bases, leaving 5 bases between the germline ends. CDR1 is KGHSH, CDR2 LQKENI, per germline. The CDR3 is 13 amino acids. As DNA, the CDR3 is TGTGCCAGCTCACCACCGCCAAAAGAGACCCAGTACTTC. It encodes CASSPPPKETQYF.

This chain links TRBV5-1 with TRBJ2-1; TRBD2 might be the D (6 bases). The germline gives CDR1 SGHRS, CDR2 YFSETQ. V dropped 0 bases and J dropped 8 bases, with 21 bases sitting between them. The CDR3 length is 17 residues. The CDR3 nucleotides read TGCGCCAGCAGCTTGGAATCAGCGGGTGCGCGGGGCGATGAGCAGTTCTTC. Protein: CASSLESAGARGDEQFF.

V gene TRBV19 combines with J gene TRBJ1-5; D is possibly TRBD1 (5 bases). The germline gives CDR1 LNHDA, CDR2 SQIVND (reference sequence). Trimming pared 11 bases from V and 0 bases from J, leaving 20 bases between. The CDR3 has 16 amino acids. The CDR3 here is CASQTMGRGSNQPQHF. The DNA of the CDR3 is TGTGCCTCACAGACCATGGGAAGGGGTAGCAATCAGCCCCAGCATTTT.

The chain employs TRBV11-2 and TRBJ2-2; D uncertain. Per germline, CDR1 SGHAT and CDR2 FQNNGV. This CDR3 region has 13 residues. The V end was cut by 1 base, the J end by 5 bases, with 5 bases between. CDR3 amino acids: CASSLAGTGELFF. In DNA form, the CDR3 reads TGTGCCAGCAGCTTAGCGGGTACCGGGGAGCTGTTTTTT.

The chain carries TRBV7-9 and TRBJ2-3; TRBD2 matches 10 bases. V lost 8 bases and J lost 9; bases outside the gene matches: 11. The germline V gene encodes CDR1 SEHNR and CDR2 FQNEAQ (reference sequence). CDR3 length equals 14 residues. The CDR3 coding sequence is TGTGCCAGCGCGAAAGCGGGAGGGCCGGGAACGCAGTATTTT. Translated: CASAKAGGPGTQYF.

The J gene is TRBJ2-2, the V gene TRBV18; 8 nucleotides agree with TRBD1. The CDR3 covers 17 residues. Trimming took 1 base from V and 0 from J; bases not matched to a gene: 4. The germline CDR1 and CDR2 sequences are KGHSH and LQKENI. The CDR3 sequence: CASSPLQGDSNTGELFF. Written as DNA, the CDR3 is TGTGCCAGCTCACCACTACAGGGGGACTCGAACACCGGGGAGCTGTTTTTT.

The V and J genes are TRBV5-1 and TRBJ1-4, with D tentatively TRBD1 (6 bases). Trimming removed 4 bases from V and 8 bases from J, with 6 bases in between. The CDR3 is made up of 11 amino acids. Germline lookup yields CDR1 SGHRS and CDR2 YFSETQ. The DNA of the CDR3 is TGCGCCAGCAGCCAGGGGGAAAAACTGTTTTTT. As protein: CASSQGEKLFF.

The chain employs TRBV19 and TRBJ2-1; a possible D gene is TRBD1 (5 bases). This CDR3 region has 12 residues. From germline, CDR1 is LNHDA and CDR2 SQIVND (reference sequence). The V gene lost 5 bases and the J gene lost 9 bases, with 11 bases spanning the gap. CDR3 in amino acids: CASSGQGGEQFF. The CDR3, as DNA: TGTGCCAGTAGTGGGCAGGGTGGTGAGCAGTTCTTC.